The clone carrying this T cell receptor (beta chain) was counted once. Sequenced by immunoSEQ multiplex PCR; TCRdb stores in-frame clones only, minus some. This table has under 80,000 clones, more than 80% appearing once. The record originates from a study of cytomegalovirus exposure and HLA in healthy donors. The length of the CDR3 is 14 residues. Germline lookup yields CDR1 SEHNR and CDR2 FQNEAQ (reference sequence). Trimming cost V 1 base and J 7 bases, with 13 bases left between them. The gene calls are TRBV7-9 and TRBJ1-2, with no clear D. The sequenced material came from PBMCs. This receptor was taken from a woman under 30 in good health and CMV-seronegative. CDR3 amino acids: CASSLGEEERGYTF. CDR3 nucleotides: TGTGCCAGCAGCTTAGGGGAGGAAGAGCGTGGCTACACCTTC.